This paragraph covers one T cell receptor beta chain sequence. Its antigen is undetermined. The CDR3 has 16 residues. CDR1 is SGHVS and CDR2 is FQNEAQ in the germline V gene. With 0 bases removed from V and 6 bases from J, the gap between germline ends came to 15 bases. The source of the sample is a study of CD8 T cells in ankylosing spondylitis. Generation of TCR beta libraries employed quantitative 5'-RACE incorporating molecular barcodes. MiXCR, applied by TCRdb to the 5' RACE reads, yields one record per CDR3 protein. In the table there are roughly 450,000 distinct CDR3 sequences, 20% to 30% of which are singletons. Findings and caveats of the study: Enrichment of disease-linked clones was reportedly significant in matched ankylosing spondylitis synovial fluid. Reactive arthritis synovial fluid and blood previously showed some of these motif variants. Ankylosing spondylitis blood seemed to carry a telltale TCR beta motif made of eight highly homologous variants. Disease-linked clones displayed a CD8+ phenotype and appeared relatively rarely in peripheral blood.

This TCR was sampled from a male donor with ankylosing spondylitis. Sequencing input: blood, either unsorted or a sorted T cell fraction (not recorded which). V usage is TRBV7-8 and J usage is TRBJ2-1; perhaps TRBD1 as D (6 bases). DNA of the CDR3: TGTGCCAGCAGCTTAGCGCCGGCAGGGGCGGGCAATGAGCAGTTCTTC. Translation: CASSLAPAGAGNEQFF.